This section outlines one T cell receptor beta chain sequence together with its context. The target antigen is unknown. The CDR3 covers 11 residues. The V end was cut by 2 bases, the J end by 8 bases, with 6 bases between. This specimen belongs to a study of CD8 T cells in Susac syndrome. Study results and caveats: Regarding the TCR sequencing and HLA analysis, the study admitted that a relatively small number of individuals were involved.

The RNA, about 0.5 to 1 ug, was put through reverse transcription using random hexamers. TCRdb re-analysed the immunoSEQ multiplex PCR reads in MiXCR, keeping a single row per CDR3 protein. The table includes 45,000 to 55,000 distinct CDR3 sequences, more than 85% detected once. TCR beta sequences were obtained from blood CD8+ and CD4+ T cells. FACS enriched CD8+ TEMRA cells, while bulk CD8+ and CD4+ were negatively isolated. Sample: CD8+ T cells from PBMCs. V is TRBV23-1 and J is TRBJ1-1, with D unclear. TRBV23-1 is recorded as an ORF, its role being uncertain. This sequence originates from a human donor in good health. The CDR3 DNA sequence: TGCGCCAGCAGTCAACCCACCGAAGCTTTCTTT. Residues: CASSQPTEAFF.